The 19 T cell receptor beta chains in this list originate from one sample, sequenced in a study of OX40 agonist ivuxolimab in advanced cancers. Profiled with immunoSEQ multiplex PCR; TCRdb holds only in-frame clones, not every one. The data contain roughly 18,000 clones, roughly 73% of them singletons. Sequenced here: CD4+ or CD8+ T cells sorted from blood, sampled in a trial of the OX40 agonist ivuxolimab. The receptors here all came from an adult with an advanced solid tumor such as melanoma, head and neck, liver or kidney cancer.

This chain links TRBV5-6 with TRBJ2-7; weak D call: TRBD1 (6 bases). Per germline, CDR1 SGHDT and CDR2 YYEEEE. With 4 bases removed from V and 2 bases from J, the gap between germline ends came to 19 bases. The CDR3 runs to 16 residues. CDR3 DNA sequence: TGTGCCAGCAGCGTACTTCCAGGACAGCGGACCTACGAGCAGTACTTC. Protein: CASSVLPGQRTYEQYF.

Within the sample, this clone is medium-sized. The chain recombines TRBV7-9 with TRBJ2-2; 9 positions match TRBD2. CDR1 is SEHNR, CDR2 FQNEAQ, per germline (reference sequence). The CDR3 loop spans 19 amino acids. V lost 6 bases to trimming and J lost 4 bases; unmatched junction nucleotides: 18. This chain's CDR3 is CASSSNLGGLARITGELFF. The CDR3 region has the DNA TGTGCCAGCAGTTCTAACCTTGGTGGACTAGCGAGAATCACCGGGGAGCTGTTTTTT. Looking up the rest from reference TRBV7-9 and TRBJ2-2 gives the full variable domain: DTGVSQNPRHKITKRGQNVTFRCDPISEHNRLYWYRQTLGQGPEFLTYFQNEAQLEKSRLLSDRFSAERPKGSFSTLEIQRTEQGDSAMYLCASSSNLGGLARITGELFFGEGSRLTVL.

Comment on this clone: One junction end does not reproduce the germline sequence, and a read error may be involved. The V and J genes are TRBV7-9 and TRBJ2-3; 7 bases fit TRBD2. The CDR3 runs to 14 residues. Germline V CDR1 and CDR2: SEHNR, FQNEAQ (reference sequence). The CDR3 sequence: CASSLADSTDTQYF. CDR3 DNA: TGTGCCAGCAGCCTAGCGGATTCCACAGATACGCAGTATTTT.

This clone was seen a handful of times. The CDR3 region is CASSVGPGSYEQYF. The DNA for the CDR3 is TGTGCCAGCAGCGTAGGTCCAGGCTCCTACGAGCAGTACTTC. The chain has TRBV9 and TRBJ2-7; D unresolved. CDR1 and CDR2 (germline): SGDLS, YYNGEE. V was clipped by 0 bases and J by 0 bases, with 7 bases between them. The CDR3 runs to 14 residues.

The genes are TRBV10-3 and TRBJ1-2; the D is unclear. The ends were cut back, 2 bases at V and 4 bases at J, with 11 bases in the middle. This CDR3 is 14 amino acids long. Germline-derived CDR1 and CDR2 are ENHRY and SYGVKD. The CDR3 coding sequence is TGTGCCATCAGTGAGATCAGGAGCCTCTATGGCTACACCTTC. This codes for CAISEIRSLYGYTF.

This chain links TRBV5-4 with TRBJ2-1; D possibly corresponds to TRBD2 (6 bases). Germline V gene lookup returns CDR1 SGHNT and CDR2 YYREEE (reference sequence). This CDR3 is built from 13 residues. V was trimmed by 1 base and J by 9 bases, leaving 11 bases between them. As DNA, the CDR3 is TGTGCCAGCAGCTTGCCGGGAGAAGTTGAGCAGTTCTTC. Amino acids: CASSLPGEVEQFF.

This clone has just a few counts. A junction boundary mismatches the germline segment, possibly from a read error. The chain joins TRBV2 to TRBJ2-7, with D tentatively TRBD1 or TRBD2 (6 bases each). The germline V gene encodes CDR1 SNHLY and CDR2 FYNNEI. This CDR3 is 12 amino acids long. The CDR3 spells CASRGGYPGPHF. CDR3 nucleotide sequence: TGTGCCAGCAGGGGGGGCTACCCCGGGCCCCACTTC. Based on the CDR3 plus reference TRBV2 and TRBJ2-7, the full variable domain is EPEVTQTPSHQVTQMGQEVILRCVPISNHLYFYWYRQILGQKVEFLVSFYNNEISEKSEIFDDQFSVERPDGSNFTLKIRSTKLEDSAMYFCASRGGYPGPHFGPGTRLTVT.

The chain links TRBV10-3 to TRBJ2-7; tentatively, D is TRBD2 (5 bases). The CDR3 sequence is 13 residues long. Trimming removed 6 bases from V and 0 bases from J, with 9 bases in between. Germline CDR1 reads ENHRY; CDR2 reads SYGVKD. The CDR3 here is CAIRSGSSYEQYF. CDR3 bases: TGTGCCATCAGGAGCGGCTCCTCCTACGAGCAGTACTTC.

Written as DNA, the CDR3 is TGTGCCAGCAGTTACTCGACGGGGGGCCCGAACACTGAAGCTTTCTTT. Its translation: CASSYSTGGPNTEAFF. The chain carries TRBV6-5 and TRBJ1-1; D perhaps matches TRBD1 (6 bases). The CDR3 runs to 16 residues. The ends were cut back, 0 bases at V and 1 base at J, with 12 bases in the middle. Germline CDR1 reads MNHEY; CDR2 reads SVGAGI.

This chain uses TRBV10-3 with TRBJ2-5; 14 bases fit TRBD2. This CDR3 has 15 residues. J was trimmed by 4 bases and V by 10 bases; bases with no gene match: 8. Germline CDR1 and CDR2: ENHRY and SYGVKD. The CDR3 is CATTPGLAGGETQYF. CDR3 DNA: TGTGCCACCACTCCTGGACTAGCGGGAGGAGAGACCCAGTACTTC.

This clone is medium-sized in the sample. This sequence joins TRBV19 and TRBJ2-3; D might be TRBD1 or TRBD2, each matching 5 bases. Deletions cut 3 bases from V and 2 bases from J, with 6 bases between. The CDR3 consists of 13 residues. Germline V gives CDR1 LNHDA, CDR2 SQIVND (reference sequence). CDR3 sequence: CASSMGVTDTQYF. The CDR3 coding sequence is TGTGCCAGTAGTATGGGGGTCACAGATACGCAGTATTTT.

Judged by abundance, this clone is medium-sized. V is TRBV7-9 and J is TRBJ2-7, with D possibly TRBD1 on 6 matching bases. This CDR3 has 12 residues. Trimming removed 6 bases from V and 2 bases from J, with 8 bases in between. Per germline, CDR1 SEHNR and CDR2 FQNEAQ (reference sequence). The CDR3 loop reads CASSTGPYEQYF. The DNA for the CDR3 is TGTGCCAGCAGTACAGGGCCCTACGAGCAGTACTTC.

This clone was recorded a few times. The J gene is TRBJ1-2, the V gene TRBV4-1, with unresolved D. The CDR3 length is 13 residues. Germline values: CDR1 MGHRA, CDR2 YSYEKL. Trimming stripped 2 bases from V and 9 bases from J, with 13 bases between. CDR3 loop: CASSQPSGDSYTF. The CDR3 nucleotides are TGCGCCAGCAGCCAACCCAGCGGGGATAGCTACACCTTC.

This clone rates as medium-sized. The chain links TRBV2 to TRBJ2-7; 8 bases align to TRBD2. CDR1 SNHLY and CDR2 FYNNEI come from the germline V gene. The length of the CDR3 is 15 residues. Germline trimming cut 6 bases from V and 9 bases from J; bases unmatched to any gene: 16. CDR3 in DNA: TGTGCCAGCAGGCTAGACAGTAGCGGGATCTCCGGGCAGTACTTC. Translation gives CASRLDSSGISGQYF.

The gene calls are TRBV19 and TRBJ2-5, with 10 bases fitting TRBD1. Germline V lookup: CDR1 LNHDA, CDR2 SQIVND (reference sequence). With 5 bases clipped from V and 0 bases from J, the junction kept 12 bases outside the gene matches. This CDR3 comprises 18 residues. The CDR3 DNA reads as TGTGCCAGTAGTCCACGGACAGGGGGACCCCCGTACCAAGAGACCCAGTACTTC. As protein: CASSPRTGGPPYQETQYF.

The chain has TRBV15 and TRBJ1-1; D gene unclear. The CDR3 has 17 amino acids. The germline gives CDR1 LNHNV, CDR2 YYDKDF (reference sequence). V was cut by 2 bases and J by 1 base, with 17 bases left in between. This chain's CDR3 is CATSRSQGPDENTEAFF. The CDR3 bases are TGTGCCACCAGCAGATCACAAGGGCCTGATGAGAACACTGAAGCTTTCTTT.

This clone turned up a few times. CDR3 in amino acids: CASSLTGAYEQYF. The DNA of the CDR3 is TGTGCCAGCAGTTTAACAGGGGCCTACGAGCAGTACTTC. The gene calls are TRBV28 and TRBJ2-7, with 7 bases matching TRBD1. The CDR3 consists of 13 residues. Trimming took 2 bases from V and 2 from J; bases not matched to a gene: 0. Germline values: CDR1 MDHEN, CDR2 SYDVKM.

Within the sample, this clone is medium-sized. This rearrangement joins TRBV29-1 to TRBJ2-1; possibly TRBD1 for D (6 bases). CDR1 is SQVTM and CDR2 is ANQGSEA in the germline V gene. The V and J ends lost 5 bases and 5 bases respectively, with 19 bases between them. This CDR3 comprises 15 residues. CDR3 DNA sequence: TGCAGCGTTCAGGACTTGGGGGCCGTGGACAATGAGCAGTTCTTC. It is translated as CSVQDLGAVDNEQFF.

The V call is TRBV6-5, the J call TRBJ2-3, with a weak D call TRBD1 (5 bases). V was clipped by 2 bases and J by 3 bases, with 12 bases between them. CDR3 length equals 15 residues. Looked up from germline, CDR1 is MNHEY and CDR2 is SVGAGI. CDR3 loop: CASSYLARETDTQYF. The DNA for the CDR3 is TGTGCCAGCAGTTACCTTGCCAGGGAAACAGATACGCAGTATTTT.